This T cell receptor beta chain comes out of a study of cytomegalovirus exposure and HLA in healthy donors. General study results and limits: Later work showed greater clonal expansion in HLA-associated TCR beta chains than in equally common others.

Germline CDR1 and CDR2: MNHEY and SMNVEV (reference sequence). The CDR3 loop spans 15 amino acids. The ends lost 4 bases at V and 8 bases at J; junction bases unmatched: 8. The PCR made use of 60 Vbeta and 13 Jbeta primers. Produced via immunoSEQ multiplex PCR; TCRdb's table is partial and in-frame only. The sample contains 200,000 to 250,000 clones, around 75% of which appear only once. This clone was counted only a few times. The antigen is undetermined. The receptor's source is a woman in her twenties or thirties in good health and CMV-seronegative. The chain combines TRBV27 with TRBJ1-6; 7 nucleotides agree with TRBD1. The sequenced material came from PBMCs. This CDR3 is CASSSYGQVDSPLHF. In nucleotides, the CDR3 is TGTGCCAGCAGTTCGTACGGACAGGTAGATTCACCCCTCCACTTT.